The entry that follows covers one TCR beta chain sequence. The antigen is undetermined. Measured with immunoSEQ multiplex PCR; TCRdb has only the in-frame clones, and not every one. The sample holds about 170,000 clones, approximately 88% seen once. This entry comes from a study of T cell responses to AZD1222 COVID-19 vaccine. Study results and limitations: Following two doses of AZD1222, Spike-specific TCR breadth and depth rose. Only a handful of AZD1222 recipients, about six in all, had baseline seropositivity.

After removal of 0 bases from V and 4 bases from J, the junction contained 6 bases not matched to a gene. Per the germline V gene, CDR1 is SGHRS and CDR2 is YFSETQ. This CDR3 spans 16 amino acids. This receptor was identified in an adult who received the AZD1222 COVID-19 vaccine. Sequences were derived from peripheral blood, sampled 28 days after the second AZD1222 dose. This chain uses TRBV5-1 with TRBJ2-7; 11 nucleotides match TRBD2. Here the CDR3 reads CASSLVALAGGYEQYF. DNA for the CDR3: TGCGCCAGCAGCTTGGTAGCTCTAGCGGGGGGATACGAGCAGTACTTC.